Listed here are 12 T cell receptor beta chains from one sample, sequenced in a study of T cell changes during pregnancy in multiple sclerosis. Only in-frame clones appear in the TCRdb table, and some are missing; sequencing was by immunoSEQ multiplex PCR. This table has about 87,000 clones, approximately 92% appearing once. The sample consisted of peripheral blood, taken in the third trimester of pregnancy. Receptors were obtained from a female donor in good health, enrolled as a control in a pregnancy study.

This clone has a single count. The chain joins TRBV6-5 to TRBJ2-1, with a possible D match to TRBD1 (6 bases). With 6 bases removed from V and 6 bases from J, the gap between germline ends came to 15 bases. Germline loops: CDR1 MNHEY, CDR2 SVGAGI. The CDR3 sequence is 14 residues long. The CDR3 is CASSSGGQFNEQFF. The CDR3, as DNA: TGTGCCAGCAGCTCAGGTGGACAGTTCAATGAGCAGTTCTTC.

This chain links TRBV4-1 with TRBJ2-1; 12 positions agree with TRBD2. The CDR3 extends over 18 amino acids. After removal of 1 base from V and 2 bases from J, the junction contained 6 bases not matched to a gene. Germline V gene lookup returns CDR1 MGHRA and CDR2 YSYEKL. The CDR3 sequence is CASSQVVPSGRAYNEQFF. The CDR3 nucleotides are TGCGCCAGCAGCCAAGTGGTGCCTAGCGGGAGGGCCTACAATGAGCAGTTCTTC.

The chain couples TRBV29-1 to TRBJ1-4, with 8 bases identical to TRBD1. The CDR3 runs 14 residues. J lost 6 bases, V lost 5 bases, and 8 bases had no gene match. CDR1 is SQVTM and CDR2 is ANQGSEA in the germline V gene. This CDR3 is CSVFTSGGDEKLFF. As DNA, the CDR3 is TGCAGCGTTTTCACGTCAGGGGGCGATGAAAAACTGTTTTTT.

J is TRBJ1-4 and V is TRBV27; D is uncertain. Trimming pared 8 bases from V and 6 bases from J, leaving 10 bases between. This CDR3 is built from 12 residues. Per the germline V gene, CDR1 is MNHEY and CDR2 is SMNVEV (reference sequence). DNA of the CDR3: TGTGCCAGCCCACATAGCGATGAAAAACTGTTTTTT. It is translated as CASPHSDEKLFF.

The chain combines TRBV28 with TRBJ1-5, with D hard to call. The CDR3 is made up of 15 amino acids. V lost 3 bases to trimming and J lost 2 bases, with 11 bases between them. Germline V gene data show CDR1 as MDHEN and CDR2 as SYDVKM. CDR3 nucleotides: TGTGCCAGCAGTTTGGGCGGGCTGGGCAATCAGCCCCAGCATTTT. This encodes CASSLGGLGNQPQHF.

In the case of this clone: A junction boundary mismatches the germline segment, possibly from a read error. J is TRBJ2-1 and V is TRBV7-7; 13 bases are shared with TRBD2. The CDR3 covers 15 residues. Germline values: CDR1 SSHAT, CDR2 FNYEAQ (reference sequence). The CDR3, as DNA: TGTGCTAGCAGCTTTGGGACTAGCGGGACGAATGAGCAGTTCTTC. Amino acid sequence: CASSFGTSGTNEQFF.

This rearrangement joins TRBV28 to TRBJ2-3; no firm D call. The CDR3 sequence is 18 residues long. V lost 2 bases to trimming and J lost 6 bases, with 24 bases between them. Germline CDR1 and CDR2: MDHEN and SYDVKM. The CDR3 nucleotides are TGTGCCAGCAGTTTAAATGAGCGATTGTTACCGAAGAGGGATACGCAGTATTTT. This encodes CASSLNERLLPKRDTQYF.

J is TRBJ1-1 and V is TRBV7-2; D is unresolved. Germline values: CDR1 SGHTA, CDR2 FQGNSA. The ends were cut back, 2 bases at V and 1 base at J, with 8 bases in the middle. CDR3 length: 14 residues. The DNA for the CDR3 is TGTGCCAGCAGCTTATCAGGCCGGAACACTGAAGCTTTCTTT. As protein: CASSLSGRNTEAFF. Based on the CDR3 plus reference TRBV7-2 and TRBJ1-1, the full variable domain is GAGVSQSPSNKVTEKGKDVELRCDPISGHTALYWYRQSLGQGLEFLIYFQGNSAPDKSGLPSDRFSAERTGGSVSTLTIQRTQQEDSAVYLCASSLSGRNTEAFFGQGTRLTVV.

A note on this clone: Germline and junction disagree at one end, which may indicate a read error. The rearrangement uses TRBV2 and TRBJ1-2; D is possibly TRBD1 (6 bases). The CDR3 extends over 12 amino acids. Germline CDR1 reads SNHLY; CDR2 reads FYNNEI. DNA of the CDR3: TGTGCCAGCAACCCGGACGAGTTCCCGGGACACTTC. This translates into CASNPDEFPGHF. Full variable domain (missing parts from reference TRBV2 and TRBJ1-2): EPEVTQTPSHQVTQMGQEVILRCVPISNHLYFYWYRQILGQKVEFLVSFYNNEISEKSEIFDDQFSVERPDGSNFTLKIRSTKLEDSAMYFCASNPDEFPGHFGSGTRLTVV.

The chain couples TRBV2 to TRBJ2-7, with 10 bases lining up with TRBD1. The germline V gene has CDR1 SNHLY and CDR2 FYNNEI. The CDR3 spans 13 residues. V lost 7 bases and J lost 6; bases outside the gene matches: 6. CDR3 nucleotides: TGTGCCAGCAAGGACAGGGGGTTCTCCGAGCAGTACTTC. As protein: CASKDRGFSEQYF.

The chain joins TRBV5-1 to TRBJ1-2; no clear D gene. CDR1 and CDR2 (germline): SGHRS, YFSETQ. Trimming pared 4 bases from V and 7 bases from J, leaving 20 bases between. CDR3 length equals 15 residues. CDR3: CASSPTLGSSRGYTF. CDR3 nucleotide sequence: TGCGCCAGCAGCCCTACTTTGGGCAGTTCCCGTGGCTACACCTTC. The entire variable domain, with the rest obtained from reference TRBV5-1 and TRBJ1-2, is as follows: KAGVTQTPRYLIKTRGQQVTLSCSPISGHRSVSWYQQTPGQGLQFLFEYFSETQRNKGNFPGRFSGRQFSNSRSEMNVSTLELGDSALYLCASSPTLGSSRGYTFGSGTRLTVV.

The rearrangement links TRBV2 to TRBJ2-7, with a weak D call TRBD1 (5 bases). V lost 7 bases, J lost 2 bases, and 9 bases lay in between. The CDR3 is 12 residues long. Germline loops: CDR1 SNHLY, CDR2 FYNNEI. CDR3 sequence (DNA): TGTGCCAGCACCGACAGAGCCTACGAGCAGTACTTC. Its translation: CASTDRAYEQYF.